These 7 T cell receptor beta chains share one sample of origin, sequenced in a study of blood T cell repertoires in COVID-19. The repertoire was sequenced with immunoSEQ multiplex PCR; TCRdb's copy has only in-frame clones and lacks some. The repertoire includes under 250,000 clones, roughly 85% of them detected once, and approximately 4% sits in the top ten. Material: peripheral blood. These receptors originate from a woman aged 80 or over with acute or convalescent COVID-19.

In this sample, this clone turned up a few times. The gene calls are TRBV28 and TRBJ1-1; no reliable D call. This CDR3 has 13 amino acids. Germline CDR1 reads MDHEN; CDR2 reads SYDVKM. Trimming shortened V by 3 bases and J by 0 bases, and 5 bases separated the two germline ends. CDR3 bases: TGTGCCAGCAGTTTCACGGTGAACACTGAAGCTTTCTTT. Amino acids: CASSFTVNTEAFF.

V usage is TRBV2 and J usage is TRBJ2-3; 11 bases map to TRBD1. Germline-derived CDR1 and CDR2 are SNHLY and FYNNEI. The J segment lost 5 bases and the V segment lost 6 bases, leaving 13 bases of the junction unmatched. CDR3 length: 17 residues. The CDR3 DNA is TGTGCCAGCAGGGGGGACAGGGGGATATACGCACGAGATACGCAGTATTTT. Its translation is CASRGDRGIYARDTQYF.

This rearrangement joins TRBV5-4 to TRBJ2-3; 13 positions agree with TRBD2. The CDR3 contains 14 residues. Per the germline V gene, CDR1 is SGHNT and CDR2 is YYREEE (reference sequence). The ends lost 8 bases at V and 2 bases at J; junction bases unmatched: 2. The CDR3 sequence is CASGLAGATDTQYF. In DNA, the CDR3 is TGTGCCAGTGGACTAGCGGGGGCCACAGATACGCAGTATTTT. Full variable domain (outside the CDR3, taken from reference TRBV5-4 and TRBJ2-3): ETGVTQSPTHLIKTRGQQVTLRCSSQSGHNTVSWYQQALGQGPQFIFQYYREEENGRGNFPPRFSGLQFPNYSSELNVNALELDDSALYLCASGLAGATDTQYFGPGTRLTVL.

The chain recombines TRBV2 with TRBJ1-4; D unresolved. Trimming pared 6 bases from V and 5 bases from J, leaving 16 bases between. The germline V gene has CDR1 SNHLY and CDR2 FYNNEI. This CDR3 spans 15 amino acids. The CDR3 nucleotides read TGTGCCAGCAGACTAGGCGGCGCTCTGAATGAAAAACTGTTTTTT. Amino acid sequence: CASRLGGALNEKLFF.

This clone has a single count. CDR3 in DNA: TGTGCCAGTAGTATACGGTCCAGGGGGGCGAACACCGGGGAGCTGTTTTTT. Encoded protein: CASSIRSRGANTGELFF. The chain carries TRBV19 and TRBJ2-2, with D maybe TRBD1 (7 bases). The ends were cut back, 2 bases at V and 0 bases at J, with 13 bases in the middle. The CDR3 spans 17 residues. Germline CDR1 is LNHDA and CDR2 is SQIVND (reference sequence). The full variable domain, completed using reference TRBV19 and TRBJ2-2, is DGGITQSPKYLFRKEGQNVTLSCEQNLNHDAMYWYRQDPGQGLRLIYYSQIVNDFQKGDIAEGYSVSREKKESFPLTVTSAQKNPTAFYLCASSIRSRGANTGELFFGEGSRLTVL.

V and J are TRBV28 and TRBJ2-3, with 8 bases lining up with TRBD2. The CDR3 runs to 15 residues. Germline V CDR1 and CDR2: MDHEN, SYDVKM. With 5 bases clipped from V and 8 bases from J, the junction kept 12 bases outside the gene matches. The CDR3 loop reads CASSPPGGAGVTQYF. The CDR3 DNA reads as TGTGCCAGCAGTCCCCCCGGTGGAGCGGGGGTTACGCAGTATTTT.

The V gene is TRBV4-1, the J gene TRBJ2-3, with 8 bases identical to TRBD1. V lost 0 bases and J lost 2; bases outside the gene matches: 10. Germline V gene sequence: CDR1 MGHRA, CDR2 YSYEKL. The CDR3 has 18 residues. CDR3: CASSQDGGQARATDTQYF. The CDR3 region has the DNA TGCGCCAGCAGCCAAGATGGGGGACAGGCGAGGGCCACAGATACGCAGTATTTT.